The text below deals with one T cell receptor beta chain. Its antigen remains undetermined. Per-nucleotide qualities are absent, and no much larger clonotype sits a single base away. The data were taken from a study of blood T cell repertoires in COVID-19 (dated by TCRdb to the early 2020s). Regarding the study in general: Samples covering the acute and convalescent phases of COVID-19 were provided by collaborators in the United States, Italy and Spain. Samples came from the ongoing ImmuneRACE study (first 160 participants) plus 1,254 subjects from 6 global collaborators. The prospective study material was composed of cDNA or gDNA derived from T cells, B-cell-depleted T cells, or PBMCs. The repertoires were released in a freely available public database meant as a resource for research on the immune response to SARS-CoV-2. A de-identified subject ID, COVID-19 status, age in years and sex were almost always included in the sample metadata. Subjects who had been exposed to COVID-19, were actively infected with it, or had recovered from it provided the deeply sampled blood TCRbeta repertoires that made up the dataset. Where HLA class I and class II types were available, the types were taken from metadata supplied by the sample provider, not from assay-based typing.

Germline trimming: 4 bases from V, 4 bases from J; junction bases outside gene matches: 8. Sequences SGHAT (CDR1) and FQNNGV (CDR2) are obtained from the germline V gene. Taken from cysteine to phenylalanine, the CDR3 has 15 residues. This entry keeps only the CDR3 DNA: 45 bases, framed from base 1. The immunoSEQ Assay, a bias-controlled multiplex PCR, was used to amplify TCRbeta CDR3 regions from genomic DNA. The study's own analysis went as follows. Nucleated cell counts per sample were estimated from amplification of reference gene primers within the assay. To quantify the absolute abundance of each unique TCRbeta CDR3 rearrangement, sequence reads were collapsed and filtered. Productive Simpson clonality was computed per sample as the square root of Simpson's diversity index over productive rearrangements. Not all clones reach the TCRdb copy of this immuneACCESS table, which keeps in-frame sequences only. Checked studies attribute under half of the gap to unresolved V genes and leave the rest unexplained. V, J and clone size are taken as reported in that table, and D and trimming were inferred from the DNA itself. The sample table shows 70,000 or so clones, and around 83% are seen once. The ten largest account for 9% to 10% of the sample.

Overall study results and their limits: How much clinical and demographic metadata was included differed by source and by participant, and the metadata was provided uncurated.

Whole blood was collected in K2EDTA tubes by collaborating institutions according to the institutions' own protocols. For TCRbeta analysis, collaborator samples were shipped as frozen whole blood, as isolated PBMCs, or as DNA extracted from either sample type. Sample: peripheral blood. The rearranged chain carries TRBV11-2 and TRBJ1-2; 8 central bases correspond to TRBD1. The clonotype comes from an elderly woman with acute or convalescent COVID-19. The CDR3 region reads CASSSSDRGIYGYTF. The DNA is as follows: TGTGCCAGCAGCTCTTCCGACAGGGGAATCTATGGCTACACCTTC. This CDR3, with the reference TRBV11-2 and TRBJ1-2 proteins standing in past its ends, gives the full variable domain EAGVAQSPRYKIIEKRQSVAFWCNPISGHATLYWYQQILGQGPKLLIQFQNNGVVDDSQLPKDRFSAERLKGVDSTLKIQPAKLEDSAVYLCASSSSDRGIYGYTFGSGTRLTVV.